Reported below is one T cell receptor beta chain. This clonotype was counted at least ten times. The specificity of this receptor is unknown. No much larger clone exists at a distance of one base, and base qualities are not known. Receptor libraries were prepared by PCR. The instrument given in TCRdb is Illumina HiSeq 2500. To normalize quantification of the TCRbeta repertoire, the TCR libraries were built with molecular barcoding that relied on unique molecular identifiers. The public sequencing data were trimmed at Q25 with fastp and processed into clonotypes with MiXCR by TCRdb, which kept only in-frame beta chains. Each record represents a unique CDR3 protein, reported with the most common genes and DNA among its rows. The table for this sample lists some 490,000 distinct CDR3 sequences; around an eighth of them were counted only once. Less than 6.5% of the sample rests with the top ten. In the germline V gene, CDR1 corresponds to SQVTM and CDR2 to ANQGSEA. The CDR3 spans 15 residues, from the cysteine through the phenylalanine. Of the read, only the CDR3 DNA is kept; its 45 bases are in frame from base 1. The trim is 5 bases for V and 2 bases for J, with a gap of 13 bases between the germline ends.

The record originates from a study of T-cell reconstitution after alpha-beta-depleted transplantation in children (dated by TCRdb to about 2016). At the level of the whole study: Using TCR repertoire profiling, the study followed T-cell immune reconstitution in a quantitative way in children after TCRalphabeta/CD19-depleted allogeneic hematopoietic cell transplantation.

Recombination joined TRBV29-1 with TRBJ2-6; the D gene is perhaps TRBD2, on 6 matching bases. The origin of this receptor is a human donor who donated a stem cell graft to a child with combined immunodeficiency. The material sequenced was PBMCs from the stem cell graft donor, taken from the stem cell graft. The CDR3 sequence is CSVTSGDTGANVLTF. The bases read TGCAGCGTTACTTCGGGGGATACTGGGGCCAACGTCCTGACTTTC.